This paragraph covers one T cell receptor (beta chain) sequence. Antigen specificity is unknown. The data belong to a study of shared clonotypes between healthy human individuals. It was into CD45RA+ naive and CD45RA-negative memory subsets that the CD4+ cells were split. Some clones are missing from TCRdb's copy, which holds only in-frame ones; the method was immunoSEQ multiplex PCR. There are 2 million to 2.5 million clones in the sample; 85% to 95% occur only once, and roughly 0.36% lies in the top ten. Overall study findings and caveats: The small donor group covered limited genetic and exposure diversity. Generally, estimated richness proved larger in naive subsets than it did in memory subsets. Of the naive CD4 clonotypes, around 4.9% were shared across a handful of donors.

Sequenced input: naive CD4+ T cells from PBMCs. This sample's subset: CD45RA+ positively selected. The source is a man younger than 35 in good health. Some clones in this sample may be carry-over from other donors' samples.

The CDR3 DNA sequence: TGTGCCAGCAGTTACTCGCGCGGGATCGAGCAGTACTTC. The encoded protein is CASSYSRGIEQYF. V is TRBV6-6 and J is TRBJ2-7; tentatively, D is TRBD2 (6 bases). V dropped 0 bases and J dropped 6 bases, with 9 bases sitting between them. The length of the CDR3 is 13 residues. Germline CDR1 reads MNHNY; CDR2 reads SVGAGI (reference sequence).